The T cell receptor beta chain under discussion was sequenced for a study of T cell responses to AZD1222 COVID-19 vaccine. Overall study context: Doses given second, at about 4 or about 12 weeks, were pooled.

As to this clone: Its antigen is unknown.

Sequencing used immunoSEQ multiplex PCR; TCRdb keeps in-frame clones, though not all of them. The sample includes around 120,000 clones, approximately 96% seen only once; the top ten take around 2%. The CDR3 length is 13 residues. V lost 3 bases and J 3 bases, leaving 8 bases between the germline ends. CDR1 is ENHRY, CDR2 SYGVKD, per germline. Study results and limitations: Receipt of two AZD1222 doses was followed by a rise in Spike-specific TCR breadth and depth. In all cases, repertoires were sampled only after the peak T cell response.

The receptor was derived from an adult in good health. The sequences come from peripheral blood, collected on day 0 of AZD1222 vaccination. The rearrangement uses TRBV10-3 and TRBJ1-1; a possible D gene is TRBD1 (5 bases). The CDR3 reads CAISDAQDTEAFF. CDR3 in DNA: TGTGCCATCAGTGATGCACAGGACACTGAAGCTTTCTTT.